This T cell receptor (beta chain) is drawn from a study of human T cells and chemical hapten exposure. Deletions cut 4 bases from V and 3 bases from J, with 13 bases between. The CDR3 covers 14 residues. Germline assignment: CDR1 KGHSH and CDR2 LQKENI. Unfractionated whole blood was the source of the extracted total RNA. Library preparation tagged each individual cDNA molecule with a unique molecular identifier. Authors' processing steps: Sample TCR counts, which ranged from roughly 20,000 to 690,600, had a median of about 100,000. TCRdb fed the reads into MiXCR, producing one record per CDR3 protein. The V and J calls were not made by the authors but by TCRdb's processing. The sample consists of about 120,000 distinct CDR3 sequences, about 8.9% of them appearing once. This clonotype was found a few times.

The V and J genes are TRBV18 and TRBJ2-7; TRBD2 might be the D (5 bases). This TCR came from a human donor in good health. Some clones in this sample may be carry-over from other donors' samples. The sequencing input was whole blood. CDR3 amino acids: CASSLTGNYYEQYF. CDR3 nucleotides: TGTGCCAGCTCACTGACCGGGAATTACTACGAGCAGTACTTC.